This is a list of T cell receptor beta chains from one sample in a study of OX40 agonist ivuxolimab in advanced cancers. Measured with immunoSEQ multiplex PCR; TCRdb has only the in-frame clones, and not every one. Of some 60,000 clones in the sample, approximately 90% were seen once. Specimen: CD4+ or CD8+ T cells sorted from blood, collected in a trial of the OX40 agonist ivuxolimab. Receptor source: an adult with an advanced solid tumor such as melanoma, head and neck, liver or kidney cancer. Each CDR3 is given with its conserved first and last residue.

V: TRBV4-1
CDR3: CASSQAVASGELFF

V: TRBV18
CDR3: CASTLQGDPWETQYF

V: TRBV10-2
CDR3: CASRRSAYISYEQYF

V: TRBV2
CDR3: CAFSGGGAYEQYF

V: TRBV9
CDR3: CASSVDPGQGTYEQYF

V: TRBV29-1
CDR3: CSVEDLGDSSNYGYTF

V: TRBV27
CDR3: CASSFSSNTGELFF

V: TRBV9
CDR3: CASSVATVGGEKLFF

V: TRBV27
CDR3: CASGVHSSYEQYF

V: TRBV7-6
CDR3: CASSSSGVQETQYF

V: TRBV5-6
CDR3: CASSLDRLSYEQYF

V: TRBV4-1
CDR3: CASSTRLAGGPKETQYF

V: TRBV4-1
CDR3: CASSQATGPTYNEQFF

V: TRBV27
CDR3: CASGRTSAGLEQYF

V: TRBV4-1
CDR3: CASSQDEVVPSLISYNEQFF

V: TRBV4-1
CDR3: CASSQDLGQETQYF

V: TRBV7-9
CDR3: CASSHGQRGQETQYF